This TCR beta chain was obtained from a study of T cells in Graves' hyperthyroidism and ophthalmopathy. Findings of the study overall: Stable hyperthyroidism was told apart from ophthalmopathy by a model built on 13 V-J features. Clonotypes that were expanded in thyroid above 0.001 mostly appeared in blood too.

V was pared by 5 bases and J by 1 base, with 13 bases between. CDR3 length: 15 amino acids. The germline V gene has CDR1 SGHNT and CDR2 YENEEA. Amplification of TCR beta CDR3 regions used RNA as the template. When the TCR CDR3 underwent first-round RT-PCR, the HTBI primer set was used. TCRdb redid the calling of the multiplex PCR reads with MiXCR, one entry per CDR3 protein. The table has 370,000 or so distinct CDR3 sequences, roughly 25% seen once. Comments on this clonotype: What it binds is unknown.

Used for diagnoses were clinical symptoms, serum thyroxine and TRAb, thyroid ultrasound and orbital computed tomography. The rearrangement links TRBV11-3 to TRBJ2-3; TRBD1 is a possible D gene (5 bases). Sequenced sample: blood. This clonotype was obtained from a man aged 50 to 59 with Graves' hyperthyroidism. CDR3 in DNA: TGTGCCAGCAGCAATAGGGGCGGAGGCACAGATACGCAGTATTTT. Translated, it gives CASSNRGGGTDTQYF.